Following are 23 T cell receptor beta chains from one sample sequenced in a study of blood T cell repertoires in COVID-19. Method: immunoSEQ multiplex PCR; TCRdb's copy keeps in-frame clones and lacks some. The table lists tens of thousands of clones, more than 65% of them singletons. Sequencing was performed on peripheral blood. The receptors were sampled from a woman in her seventies with acute or convalescent COVID-19.

This clone was recorded a few times. The V call is TRBV2, the J call TRBJ2-7; possibly TRBD2 for D (5 bases). The germline V gene has CDR1 SNHLY and CDR2 FYNNEI. The CDR3 is made up of 15 amino acids. The V end was cut by 4 bases, the J end by 4 bases, with 17 bases between. For the CDR3, the DNA is TGTGCCAGCAGTGGCCCCGGGATTTCGCAATACGAGCAGTACTTC. Protein: CASSGPGISQYEQYF.

The rearrangement links TRBV7-2 to TRBJ1-2; the match to TRBD1 covers 7 bases. The germline gives CDR1 SGHTA, CDR2 FQGNSA. Trimming removed 5 bases from V and 3 bases from J; junction bases left unmatched: 3. The CDR3 has 13 residues. CDR3 amino acids: CASSLGQHYGYTF. CDR3 sequence (DNA): TGTGCCAGCAGCCTGGGACAGCACTATGGCTACACCTTC.

This chain connects TRBV3-1 (or the pseudogene TRBV3-2) to TRBJ1-1; TRBD1 aligns across 9 bases. The CDR3 has 18 amino acids. Germline CDR1 and CDR2: LGHDT and YNNKEL (reference sequence). V trimming: 2 bases; J trimming: 1 base; junction bases outside the gene matches: 11. The CDR3 region has the DNA TGTGCCAGCAGCCAAAGCTACGGACAGGGGTTTGGGAACACTGAAGCTTTCTTT. Amino acids: CASSQSYGQGFGNTEAFF.

The chain couples TRBV9 to TRBJ2-3, with D tentatively TRBD2 (6 bases). From germline, CDR1 is SGDLS and CDR2 YYNGEE. With 0 bases removed from V and 2 bases from J, the gap between germline ends came to 10 bases. CDR3 length equals 15 residues. The CDR3: CASSVGRDPTDTQYF. Written as DNA, the CDR3 is TGTGCCAGCAGCGTAGGGCGGGACCCCACAGATACGCAGTATTTT.

Written as DNA, the CDR3 is TGTGCCAGTAAGAGGGCGGGGGCACACACTGAAGCTTTCTTT. It translates to CASKRAGAHTEAFF. The genes are TRBV19 and TRBJ1-1; weak D call: TRBD1 (6 bases). Germline-derived CDR1 and CDR2 are LNHDA and SQIVND (reference sequence). V was pared by 7 bases and J by 3 bases, with 15 bases between. The CDR3 is 14 residues long.

The table lists this clone with a count of one. The V gene is TRBV27, the J gene TRBJ2-2; TRBD1 aligns across 10 bases. Germline V lookup: CDR1 MNHEY, CDR2 SMNVEV (reference sequence). This CDR3 contains 17 residues. The trim removed 2 bases at V and 1 base at J, leaving 4 bases unmatched. In DNA, the CDR3 is TGTGCCAGCAGTTTACCGACAGGGGGCGGGAACACCGGGGAGCTGTTTTTT. This translates into CASSLPTGGGNTGELFF.

The rearrangement joins TRBV11-2 to TRBJ1-1; D is unresolved. CDR3 length equals 14 residues. Per germline, CDR1 SGHAT and CDR2 FQNNGV. The V end was cut by 1 base, the J end by 0 bases, with 6 bases between. The CDR3 sequence: CASSLVTLNTEAFF. For the CDR3, the DNA is TGTGCCAGCAGCTTAGTCACACTGAACACTGAAGCTTTCTTT.

The chain couples TRBV9 to TRBJ1-2, with 9 nucleotides matching TRBD1. With V trimmed by 4 bases and J by 4 bases, 5 bases remained unmatched. This CDR3 region has 14 residues. The V gene's germline CDR1 is SGDLS and CDR2 YYNGEE. The CDR3 is CASSLTTGGYGYTF. As DNA, the CDR3 is TGTGCCAGCAGCTTGACGACAGGGGGCTATGGCTACACCTTC.

This clone was picked up one time. The CDR3 nucleotides are TGTGCCAGCAGCTTGGCGGCGGGACTAGCGGGCGGGCCAAAAGAGACCCAGTACTTC. The encoded protein is CASSLAAGLAGGPKETQYF. This chain connects TRBV5-4 to TRBJ2-5; 12 bases match TRBD2. CDR3 length equals 19 residues. Germline V gene sequence: CDR1 SGHNT, CDR2 YYREEE (reference sequence). J lost 3 bases, V lost 0 bases, and 12 bases had no gene match.

This chain joins TRBV3-1 (or the pseudogene TRBV3-2) and TRBJ2-7; no firm D call. The V end lost 1 base, the J end lost 0 bases, and 4 bases lay between the germline ends. This CDR3 has 13 amino acids. Germline loops: CDR1 LGHDT, CDR2 YNNKEL (reference sequence). CDR3 sequence reads: CASSQVHSYEQYF. The CDR3 nucleotides are TGTGCCAGCAGCCAAGTTCACTCCTACGAGCAGTACTTC.

The gene calls are TRBV30 and TRBJ1-3; D unresolved. Germline V gene lookup returns CDR1 GTSNPN and CDR2 SVGIG (reference sequence). This CDR3 region has 16 residues. With 2 bases removed from V and 1 base from J, the gap between germline ends came to 15 bases. CDR3 residues: CAWSQTDRSSGNTIYF. The CDR3 nucleotides read TGTGCCTGGAGTCAAACTGATAGATCGTCTGGAAACACCATATATTTT. Combining the CDR3 with reference TRBV30 and TRBJ1-3 gives the whole variable domain SQTIHQWPATLVQPVGSPLSLECTVEGTSNPNLYWYRQAAGRGLQLLFYSVGIGQISSEVPQNLSASRPQDRQFILSSKKLLLSDSGFYLCAWSQTDRSSGNTIYFGEGSWLTVV.

This chain uses TRBV15 with TRBJ2-1; TRBD1 agrees at 8 bases. Germline V gene data show CDR1 as LNHNV and CDR2 as YYDKDF (reference sequence). V shed 5 bases and J 8 bases; nucleotides not matched to a gene: 17. The CDR3 is 17 amino acids. The CDR3 nucleotides read TGTGCCACCAGCTCACCACCGCTCTTGGACAGGGAGGATGAGCAGTTCTTC. This gives the protein CATSSPPLLDREDEQFF. Based on the CDR3 plus reference TRBV15 and TRBJ2-1, the full variable domain is DAMVIQNPRYQVTQFGKPVTLSCSQTLNHNVMYWYQQKSSQAPKLLFHYYDKDFNNEADTPDNFQSRRPNTSFCFLDIRSPGLGDTAMYLCATSSPPLLDREDEQFFGPGTRLTVL.

This CDR3 is CASSHRDRSWPGANVLTF. Written as DNA, the CDR3 is TGTGCCAGCAGCCACCGGGACAGATCGTGGCCTGGGGCCAACGTCCTGACTTTC. The chain employs TRBV3-1 (or the pseudogene TRBV3-2) and TRBJ2-6, with 7 positions matching TRBD1. CDR3 length: 18 amino acids. CDR1 LGHDT and CDR2 YNNKEL come from the germline V gene (reference sequence). The junction had 10 bases not matched to a gene; V was cut back by 3 bases and J by 2 bases.

This rearrangement joins TRBV11-3 to TRBJ1-6, with 9 positions matching TRBD1. Germline loops: CDR1 SGHNT, CDR2 YENEEA. V shed 5 bases, J shed 10 bases, and the junction held 3 bases outside the gene matches. The CDR3 has 13 amino acids. The CDR3, as DNA: TGTGCCAGCAGCCGGGACAGGGAATCACCCCTCCACTTT. Protein product: CASSRDRESPLHF.

This clone was seen more than once but under ten times. V and J are TRBV18 and TRBJ2-5; tentative D call: TRBD2 (5 bases). Germline CDR1 KGHSH, CDR2 LQKENI. The CDR3 covers 14 residues. V was clipped by 5 bases and J by 0 bases, with 10 bases between them. The CDR3 bases are TGTGCCAGCTCATCGGGATTGTACCAAGAGACCCAGTACTTC. Protein product: CASSSGLYQETQYF.

This clone was detected a few times. The gene calls are TRBV7-9 and TRBJ1-4, with 7 bases that match TRBD1. The CDR3 spans 15 residues. CDR1 is SEHNR and CDR2 is FQNEAQ in the germline V gene (reference sequence). Losses at the gene ends were 1 base for V and 5 bases for J; bases not matched to a gene: 4. The CDR3 nucleotides read TGTGCCAGCAGCTTAGACAGGGGACCAAATGAAAAACTGTTTTTT. Its translation: CASSLDRGPNEKLFF.

The sample holds a few counts of this clone. The chain has TRBV18 and TRBJ1-4; 7 positions match TRBD1. This CDR3 is built from 16 residues. J was trimmed by 4 bases and V by 3 bases; bases with no gene match: 8. Germline V gene lookup returns CDR1 KGHSH and CDR2 LQKENI. CDR3 in amino acids: CASSPTYGTDNEKLFF. CDR3 nucleotides: TGTGCCAGCTCACCGACGTACGGGACAGATAATGAAAAACTGTTTTTT.

The gene calls are TRBV18 and TRBJ2-3; 9 positions agree with TRBD2. Germline V gene lookup returns CDR1 KGHSH and CDR2 LQKENI. Losses at the gene ends were 2 bases for V and 2 bases for J; bases not matched to a gene: 2. The CDR3 has 15 amino acids. The CDR3 here is CASSPTSGFTDTQYF. The DNA for the CDR3 is TGTGCCAGCTCACCAACTAGCGGGTTCACAGATACGCAGTATTTT.

V and J are TRBV5-4 and TRBJ2-1, with D possibly TRBD1 on 5 matching bases. The V end lost 3 bases, the J end lost 0 bases, and 13 bases lay between the germline ends. This CDR3 region has 16 residues. CDR1 is SGHNT, CDR2 YYREEE, per germline (reference sequence). CDR3 in amino acids: CASSSRDSSSYNEQFF. Here the CDR3 DNA reads TGTGCCAGCAGCTCGCGTGACAGCAGCTCCTACAATGAGCAGTTCTTC.

This chain joins TRBV2 and TRBJ2-7; D gene unclear. V was clipped by 2 bases and J by 7 bases, with 15 bases between them. From germline, CDR1 is SNHLY and CDR2 FYNNEI. This CDR3 contains 14 residues. The DNA of the CDR3 is TGTGCCAGCAGTGAAAGGCCTCTCATACTAGAGCAGTACTTC. It is translated as CASSERPLILEQYF.

CDR3 coding DNA: TGTGCCAGCAGCCCGGGACTAGCGGCCTACAATGAGCAGTTCTTC. Translation gives CASSPGLAAYNEQFF. J is TRBJ2-1 and V is TRBV7-2; 11 bases align to TRBD2. Unmatched junction bases numbered 2, after V lost 5 bases and J lost 2 bases. The CDR3 is 15 amino acids. Germline assignment: CDR1 SGHTA and CDR2 FQGNSA.

This rearrangement joins TRBV2 to TRBJ1-2; 9 bases line up with TRBD1. V was pared by 4 bases and J by 4 bases, with 10 bases of the junction left unmatched. The germline V gene encodes CDR1 SNHLY and CDR2 FYNNEI. The CDR3 is 16 residues long. CDR3 sequence (DNA): TGTGCCAGCAGTGGCGGGGACAGGGAGGGAAGCTATGGCTACACCTTC. Encoded protein: CASSGGDREGSYGYTF. Full variable domain (missing parts from reference TRBV2 and TRBJ1-2): EPEVTQTPSHQVTQMGQEVILRCVPISNHLYFYWYRQILGQKVEFLVSFYNNEISEKSEIFDDQFSVERPDGSNFTLKIRSTKLEDSAMYFCASSGGDREGSYGYTFGSGTRLTVV.

The chain combines TRBV5-4 with TRBJ2-5; TRBD1 agrees at 9 bases. This CDR3 has 15 residues. The ends lost 0 bases at V and 4 bases at J; junction bases unmatched: 4. Germline CDR1 SGHNT, CDR2 YYREEE (reference sequence). In nucleotides, the CDR3 is TGTGCCAGCAGCTTGGAAATGGACAGGGGAGAGACCCAGTACTTC. Protein sequence: CASSLEMDRGETQYF.